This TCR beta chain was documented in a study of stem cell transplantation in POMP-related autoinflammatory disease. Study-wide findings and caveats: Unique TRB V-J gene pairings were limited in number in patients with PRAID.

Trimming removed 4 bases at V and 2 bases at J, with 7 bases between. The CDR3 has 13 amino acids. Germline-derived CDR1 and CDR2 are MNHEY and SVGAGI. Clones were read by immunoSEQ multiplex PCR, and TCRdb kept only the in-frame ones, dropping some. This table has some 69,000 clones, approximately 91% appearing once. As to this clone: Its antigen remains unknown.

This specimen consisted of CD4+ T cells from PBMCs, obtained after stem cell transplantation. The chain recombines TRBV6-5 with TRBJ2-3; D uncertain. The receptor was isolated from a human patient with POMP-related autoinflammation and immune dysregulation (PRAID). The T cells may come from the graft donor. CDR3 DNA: TGTGCCAGCAGTTTCCTCCACACAGATACGCAGTATTTT. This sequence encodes CASSFLHTDTQYF.